The following is a TCR beta chain sequence with its context. The antigen it binds to is not known. One base away there is no much larger clone; base qualities are not given. The sample is drawn from a study of OX40 agonist ivuxolimab in advanced cancers. Notes on the research overall: Ivuxolimab, which targeted the costimulatory receptor OX40 (CD134), was an agonistic, fully human IgG2 monoclonal antibody. Peripheral TCRbeta sequencing was intended to test whether TCR sequence diversity was altered and clonal T-cell expansion was caused by ivuxolimab. In the dose-escalation cohort, 65% to 85% of patients were male, and the mean age was 60 years with a range of roughly 20 to 80. Patients were allowed to have had prior anti-PD-1, anti-PD-L1 or anti-CTLA-4 therapy, and around 41% of the dose-escalation patients had previously received checkpoint inhibitors. Of the 50 to 55 patients in dose escalation, some 20 had hepatocellular carcinoma, about 15 had melanoma, 9 had renal cell carcinoma and 9 had head and neck cancer. The paper reports the monotherapy dose-escalation portion (N ≈ 50 patients) of the phase I ivuxolimab trial. Intravenous ivuxolimab was administered to patients every 2 weeks at six dose levels: 0.01, 0.1, 0.3, 1.5, 3 and 10 mg/kg. Partial responses occurred in three dose-escalation patients: two with cutaneous melanoma and one with hepatocellular carcinoma.

The full study reports these points: At doses of 0.1 to 3.0 mg/kg, clonal expansion of both CD4+ and CD8+ T cells in blood was seen between baseline and week 6. After ivuxolimab, more expanded clones were found on average in CD8+ T cells than in CD4+ T cells. In the 0.1-3.0 mg/kg groups, partial responders had among the lowest normalized peripheral clonal expansion, particularly in CD8+ T cells. Low levels of normalized T-cell clonal expansion were also seen in some patients who did not respond. Antigen specificity was not determined for the clonally expanded peripheral T cells.

Patients with a history of autoimmune disease or receiving systemic immunosuppression were excluded from the trial. Peripheral blood for TCR sequencing was collected from all dose cohorts at baseline, on cycle 4 day 1, and on cycle 7 day 1. The samples were drawn from a first-in-human, open-label, multicenter phase I dose-escalation trial of ivuxolimab. Adults with locally advanced or metastatic head and neck squamous cell, hepatocellular, melanoma or renal cell carcinoma were enrolled in the trial. Before TCR sequencing, CD4+ T cells and CD8+ T cells from peripheral blood were sorted into separate populations. For sequencing of the TCRbeta CDR3 region, genomic DNA was extracted from the sorted cells. TCRbeta CDR3 regions were sequenced using the immunoSEQ Assay. TCRdb took over this immuneACCESS table, retaining in-frame rearrangements with V and J assigned. Such tables are incomplete; in checked studies, under half of the missing clones stem from an unresolved V gene, and the remainder is unexplained. The sample records fewer than 65,000 clones, roughly 90% of which are singletons. The top ten hold around 0.6% of the sample.

This clonotype was sampled from an adult with an advanced solid tumor such as melanoma, head and neck, liver or kidney cancer. Sample: CD4+ or CD8+ T cells sorted from blood, taken in a trial of the OX40 agonist ivuxolimab.

CDR3 reads: CASSVGLYGYTF. The nucleotide sequence reads TGTGCCAGCAGCGTAGGTCTCTATGGCTACACCTTC. Here the chain combines TRBV9 and TRBJ1-2; no confident D gene assignment can be made. From a lookup of the germline V gene, CDR1 and CDR2 are SGDLS and YYNGEE. V gives up 0 bases and J gives up 4 bases, and the segment between their germline ends measures 4 bases. Spanning cysteine to phenylalanine, the CDR3 consists of 12 amino acids. The retained sequence is limited to the CDR3, 36 bases, with the frame set at the first base.